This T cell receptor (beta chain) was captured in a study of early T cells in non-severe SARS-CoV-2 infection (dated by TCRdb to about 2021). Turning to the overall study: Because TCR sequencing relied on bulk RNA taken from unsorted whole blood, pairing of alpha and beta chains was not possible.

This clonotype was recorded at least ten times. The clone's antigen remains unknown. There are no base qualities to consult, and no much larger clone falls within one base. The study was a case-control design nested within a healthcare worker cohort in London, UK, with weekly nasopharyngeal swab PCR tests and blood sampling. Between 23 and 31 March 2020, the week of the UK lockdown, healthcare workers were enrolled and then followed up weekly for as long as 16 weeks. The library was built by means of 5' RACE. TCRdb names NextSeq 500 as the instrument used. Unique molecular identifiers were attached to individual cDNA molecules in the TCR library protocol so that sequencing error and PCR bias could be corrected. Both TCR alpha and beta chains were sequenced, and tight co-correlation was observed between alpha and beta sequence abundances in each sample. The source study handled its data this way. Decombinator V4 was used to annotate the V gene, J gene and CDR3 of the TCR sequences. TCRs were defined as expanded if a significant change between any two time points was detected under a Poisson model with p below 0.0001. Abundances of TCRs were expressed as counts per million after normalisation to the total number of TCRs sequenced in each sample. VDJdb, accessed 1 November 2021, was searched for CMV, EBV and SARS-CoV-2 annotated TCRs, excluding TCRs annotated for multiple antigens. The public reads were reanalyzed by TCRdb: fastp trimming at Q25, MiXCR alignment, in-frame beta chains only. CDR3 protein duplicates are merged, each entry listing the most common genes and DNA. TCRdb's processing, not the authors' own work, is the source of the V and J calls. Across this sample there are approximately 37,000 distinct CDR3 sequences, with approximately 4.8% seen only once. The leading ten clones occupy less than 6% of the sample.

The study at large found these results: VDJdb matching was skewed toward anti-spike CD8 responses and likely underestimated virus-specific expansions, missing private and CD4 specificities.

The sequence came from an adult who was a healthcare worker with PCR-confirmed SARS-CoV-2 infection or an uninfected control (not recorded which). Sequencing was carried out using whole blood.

The CDR3 in this case is CASSQVEAGGYNEQFF. Here is the DNA: TGCGCCAGCAGCCAAGTTGAAGCGGGGGGCTACAATGAGCAGTTCTTC. This sequence uses TRBV4-1 and TRBJ2-1; the junction holds 9 bases that match TRBD2. Looking up the germline V gene yields CDR1 MGHRA and CDR2 YSYEKL. V trim: 1 base; J trim: 3 bases; unmatched bases: 4. The CDR3 goes from the cysteine to the phenylalanine over 16 residues. Only the CDR3 DNA is retained, 48 bases long and in frame from the first base.